These 9 T cell receptor beta chains were sequenced from one sample in a study of blood T cell repertoires in COVID-19. Sequencing used immunoSEQ multiplex PCR; TCRdb keeps in-frame clones, though not all of them. Seen here are roughly 160,000 clones, about 80% observed once, and the top ten hold roughly 2%. Sequences were obtained from peripheral blood. The receptors were sampled from a woman at least 80 years old with acute or convalescent COVID-19.

This clone has only a few counts. The chain employs TRBV5-4 and TRBJ2-7, with 11 bases that match TRBD2. Germline-derived CDR1 and CDR2 are SGHNT and YYREEE (reference sequence). CDR3 size: 15 residues. V trimming: 4 bases; J trimming: 3 bases; junction bases outside the gene matches: 6. The chain's CDR3 is CASSRSSGGFYEQYF. The CDR3 nucleotides read TGTGCCAGCAGCCGGTCTAGCGGGGGGTTCTACGAGCAGTACTTC.

The rearrangement links TRBV5-1 to TRBJ2-4; TRBD1 matches 7 bases. Germline V gene sequence: CDR1 SGHRS, CDR2 YFSETQ. The V gene end was trimmed by 3 bases and the J gene end by 9 bases; junction bases not matched to a gene: 9. This CDR3 has 14 residues. In nucleotides, the CDR3 is TGCGCCAGCAGCTCCGGGACAGTACAAGGCATTCAGTACTTC. It specifies CASSSGTVQGIQYF.

This sequence joins TRBV9 and TRBJ2-1, with 7 bases lining up with TRBD1. Per the germline V gene, CDR1 is SGDLS and CDR2 is YYNGEE. The CDR3 is 15 amino acids. Unmatched junction bases numbered 6, after V lost 4 bases and J lost 2 bases. CDR3 nucleotides: TGTGCCAGCAGCCCCCAGACAGGGCCCTACAATGAGCAGTTCTTC. Translated: CASSPQTGPYNEQFF.

The chain joins TRBV7-6 to TRBJ2-3; D gene ambiguous. Per the germline V gene, CDR1 is SGHVS and CDR2 is FNYEAQ. V was cut by 1 base and J by 1 base, with 9 bases left in between. The CDR3 contains 15 residues. In nucleotides, the CDR3 is TGTGCCAGCAGCTTAGGTGCGGAAGGCACAGATACGCAGTATTTT. It specifies CASSLGAEGTDTQYF.

The chain has TRBV19 and TRBJ2-2; TRBD2 is a possible D gene (6 bases). V gave up 5 bases and J gave up 2 bases, with 9 bases separating them. The germline CDR1 and CDR2 sequences are LNHDA and SQIVND (reference sequence). The CDR3 sequence is 14 residues long. DNA of the CDR3: TGTGCCAGTAGTGGGCGGGGTAACACCGGGGAGCTGTTTTTT. Translation: CASSGRGNTGELFF.

The chain employs TRBV5-1 and TRBJ1-1; 7 bases are shared with TRBD1. Germline CDR1 and CDR2: SGHRS and YFSETQ. The CDR3 is made up of 13 amino acids. Germline trimming cut 4 bases from V and 13 bases from J; bases unmatched to any gene: 13. The CDR3 loop is CASSRDSGWSGFF. The CDR3 DNA follows: TGCGCCAGCAGCAGGGACAGTGGCTGGTCTGGTTTCTTT.

J is TRBJ1-1 and V is TRBV10-3, with a tentative D call TRBD1 (6 bases). V was cut by 0 bases and J by 4 bases, with 9 bases left in between. The CDR3 contains 14 residues. The germline V gene encodes CDR1 ENHRY and CDR2 SYGVKD. For the CDR3, the DNA is TGTGCCATCAGTGAGTCGAAAGGGGGCACTGAAGCTTTCTTT. Its translation is CAISESKGGTEAFF.

This sequence joins TRBV19 and TRBJ2-2, with 10 bases identical to TRBD2. The CDR3 is 16 amino acids. V shed 3 bases and J 4 bases; nucleotides not matched to a gene: 5. CDR1 is LNHDA and CDR2 is SQIVND in the germline V gene (reference sequence). The CDR3 loop is CASSMGLAGVTGELFF. CDR3 nucleotide sequence: TGTGCCAGTAGTATGGGCCTAGCGGGGGTCACCGGGGAGCTGTTTTTT.

CDR3 nucleotides: TGTGCCAGCAGCATCACAGGCTCTCGAGGAGATACGCAGTATTTT. Translation gives CASSITGSRGDTQYF. This chain joins TRBV7-3 and TRBJ2-3; TRBD1 is a possible D gene (5 bases). Germline loops: CDR1 SGHTA, CDR2 FQGTGA. The CDR3 runs to 15 residues. V dropped 5 bases and J dropped 5 bases, with 17 bases sitting between them.